The 6 T cell receptor beta chains given below trace back to one sample, sequenced in a study of blood T cells in healthy people across ages. It was with a sample-barcoded 5' primer and a J-beta primer mix that a second PCR of roughly 7 to 12 cycles was run. MiXCR, run by TCRdb on the 5' RACE reads, gives a single entry per CDR3 protein. The sample consists of some 880,000 distinct CDR3 sequences, under 40% of them appearing once. The sample consisted of blood. Receptor source: a man between 18 and 29 years old in good health.

This clonotype was recorded a few times. The rearrangement joins TRBV7-2 to TRBJ1-2; 7 bases map to TRBD1. Trimming removed 5 bases from V and 8 bases from J; junction bases left unmatched: 5. The CDR3 is 12 residues long. The germline CDR1 and CDR2 sequences are SGHTA and FQGNSA. This chain's CDR3 is CASSPDRDGYTF. CDR3 bases: TGTGCCAGCAGCCCAGACAGGGACGGCTACACCTTC.

In the case of this clonotype: At one end the junction does not follow the germline gene, possibly because of a read error. The chain joins TRBV7-8 to TRBJ2-1; 9 nucleotides align to TRBD2. Germline V gives CDR1 SGHVS, CDR2 FQNEAQ. The CDR3 has 15 amino acids. The CDR3 DNA sequence: TGTGCCAGCAGCCGCGGGGGGGCGGTCCACAATGAGCGGTTCTTC. Protein sequence: CASSRGGAVHNERFF.

This clonotype was recorded a few times. The chain uses TRBV20-1 and TRBJ1-1; D is possibly TRBD1 (6 bases). This CDR3 comprises 14 residues. Germline V gives CDR1 DFQATT, CDR2 SNEGSKA (reference sequence). Trimming removed 3 bases from V and 0 bases from J, with 11 bases in between. CDR3 in DNA: TGCAGTGCTAGGGGGGCGGAGATGAACACTGAAGCTTTCTTT. Translating gives CSARGAEMNTEAFF.

This clonotype was counted between two and nine times. The gene calls are TRBV3-1 and TRBJ1-1; D is undetermined. The CDR3 extends over 14 amino acids. Trimming took 4 bases from V and 1 from J, leaving 10 bases between them. Germline assignment: CDR1 LGHDT and CDR2 YNNKEL (reference sequence). The CDR3: CASSRDTTNTEAFF. The CDR3 nucleotides read TGTGCCAGCAGCCGGGATACGACGAACACTGAAGCTTTCTTT.

This chain uses TRBV14 with TRBJ1-2, with no clear D. V lost 0 bases and J lost 0, with 14 bases in between. This CDR3 comprises 17 residues. Germline V gives CDR1 SGHDN, CDR2 FVKESK. The CDR3, as DNA: TGTGCCAGCAGCCAAGAGGCTCGCAGCGACCCTAACTATGGCTACACCTTC. It yields the protein CASSQEARSDPNYGYTF.

This clonotype was recorded many times. The chain is built from TRBV7-9 and TRBJ1-1, with 7 positions matching TRBD1. CDR3 length: 16 residues. Germline CDR1 SEHNR, CDR2 FQNEAQ (reference sequence). Unmatched junction bases numbered 15, after V lost 5 bases and J lost 6 bases. This CDR3 is CASSRTLGQNFAEAFF. CDR3 DNA: TGTGCCAGCAGCCGGACCTTGGGACAGAATTTTGCTGAAGCTTTCTTT.